Listed here is a single TCR beta chain. The sample originates from a study of shared clonotypes between healthy human individuals. The V gene's germline CDR1 is SGHNT and CDR2 YYREEE (reference sequence). The ends were cut back, 4 bases at V and 4 bases at J, with 25 bases in the middle. The CDR3 is 18 amino acids. Repertoires were generated with immunoSEQ multiplex PCR, while TCRdb's copy carries only in-frame clones and drops some. Here the sample spans 550,000 to 750,000 clones, nearly 97% being singletons. CD45RO-negative, CCR7-selected cells formed the naive CD8 fraction, which excluded terminally differentiated effector memory CD45RA+ cells.

The chain links TRBV5-4 to TRBJ2-3; maybe TRBD1 (5 bases). The source is a woman in her twenties or thirties in good health. Sequencing used naive CD8+ T cells sorted from blood. The CDR3 loop is CASSLPGDWGAVSDTQYF. Here the CDR3 DNA reads TGTGCCAGCAGCCTACCAGGTGACTGGGGCGCAGTCTCAGATACGCAGTATTTT.